The 15 T cell receptor beta chains below come from one sample, sequenced in a study of shared clonotypes between healthy human individuals (dated by TCRdb to about 2020). The library was built by means of the immunoSEQ multiplex PCR assay. TCRdb limited this immuneACCESS table to in-frame rearrangements with V and J called. A share of clones is missing; checked studies link under half to unresolved V genes, and the rest is unexplained. Within this sample are hundreds of thousands of clones, with approximately 96% of them counted one time only. The top ten constitute about 0.11% of the sample. For the CD8 naive samples, CD45RO-negative cells were positively selected for CCR7, yielding a CD45RA+CCR7+ population from which TemRA cells were excluded. Material: naive CD8+ T cells sorted from blood. Reading the label with the study, this specimen's cell subset or site is: CD45RA+CCR7+. These receptors all come from a woman aged 30 to 39 in good health.

This clone was detected only once. The V gene is TRBV27, the J gene TRBJ1-4; D not resolved. V was shortened by 5 bases and J by 2 bases, with 15 bases between the two germline ends. Germline-derived CDR1 and CDR2 are MNHEY and SMNVEV (reference sequence). There are 16 residues in the CDR3. CDR3 amino acids: CASSPHPGGTNEKLFF. The CDR3 DNA sequence: TGTGCCAGCAGTCCTCACCCTGGAGGCACTAATGAAAAACTGTTTTTT.

The sample holds one count of this clone. This chain links TRBV2 with TRBJ2-7; 7 nucleotides agree with TRBD2. The CDR3 has 15 amino acids. The V gene end was trimmed by 3 bases and the J gene end by 4 bases; junction bases not matched to a gene: 9. The V gene's germline CDR1 is SNHLY and CDR2 FYNNEI. The CDR3 DNA sequence: TGTGCCAGCAGTGATTGGGGGGGAGGGCAATACGAGCAGTACTTC. Translation: CASSDWGGGQYEQYF.

V gene TRBV6-1 combines with J gene TRBJ2-1; D is perhaps TRBD2 (6 bases). There are 15 residues in the CDR3. Trimming shortened V by 7 bases and J by 8 bases, and 21 bases separated the two germline ends. The germline V gene encodes CDR1 MNHNS and CDR2 SASEGT. The CDR3 spells CASKLWRGDGDEQFF. The CDR3 DNA sequence: TGTGCCAGCAAGTTGTGGAGGGGAGACGGGGATGAGCAGTTCTTC.

The chain has TRBV27 and TRBJ2-7, with no clear D. V lost 3 bases, J lost 3 bases, and 12 bases lay in between. Per germline, CDR1 MNHEY and CDR2 SMNVEV (reference sequence). The CDR3 has 14 amino acids. For the CDR3, the DNA is TGTGCCAGCAGTTTGTCCCTTGGGGTCTACGAGCAGTACTTC. It specifies CASSLSLGVYEQYF.

V usage is TRBV27 and J usage is TRBJ2-1, with D tentatively TRBD1 (6 bases). The CDR3 extends over 15 amino acids. Germline CDR1 is MNHEY and CDR2 is SMNVEV (reference sequence). Trimming removed 2 bases at V and 0 bases at J, with 8 bases between. CDR3 coding DNA: TGTGCCAGCAGTTTAAGGACAGCCTCCTACAATGAGCAGTTCTTC. Translated, it gives CASSLRTASYNEQFF.

The chain has TRBV5-6 and TRBJ2-5; D possibly matches TRBD1 or TRBD2 (5 bases each). The end of the DNA is better explained by TRBJ2-7, so the J call may be wrong. Germline V CDR1 and CDR2: SGHDT, YYEEEE. CDR3 length: 15 residues. The CDR3 loop reads CASSRGSLSTYEQYF. The CDR3 bases are TGTGCCAGCAGTCGGGGCAGCCTTAGTACCTACGAGCAGTACTTC.

This rearrangement joins TRBV9 to TRBJ1-5, with D perhaps matching TRBD1 (5 bases). Trimming cost V 5 bases and J 7 bases, with 16 bases left between them. This CDR3 region has 14 residues. Germline V gene sequence: CDR1 SGDLS, CDR2 YYNGEE. This CDR3 reads CASSDLGVNQPQHF. As DNA, the CDR3 is TGTGCCAGCAGTGACCTAGGGGTCAACCAGCCCCAGCATTTT.

V usage is TRBV7-2 and J usage is TRBJ2-5, with TRBD1 matching 7 bases. Trimming at V came to 5 bases and at J to 5 bases, leaving 14 bases not matched to a gene. The CDR3 has 16 residues. Per the germline V gene, CDR1 is SGHTA and CDR2 is FQGNSA. The CDR3 region has the DNA TGTGCCAGCAGCCCCCCAAGGGGGCCCGATTGGGAGACCCAGTACTTC. This translates into CASSPPRGPDWETQYF. Together with reference TRBV7-2 and TRBJ2-5, the CDR3 gives the full variable domain: GAGVSQSPSNKVTEKGKDVELRCDPISGHTALYWYRQSLGQGLEFLIYFQGNSAPDKSGLPSDRFSAERTGGSVSTLTIQRTQQEDSAVYLCASSPPRGPDWETQYFGPGTRLLVL.

This chain uses TRBV5-5 with TRBJ1-1; D might be TRBD1 (5 bases). Germline CDR1 and CDR2: SGHKS and YYEKEE (reference sequence). V was cut by 2 bases and J by 1 base, with 12 bases left in between. The CDR3 runs to 15 residues. The CDR3 loop reads CASSLIVRANTEAFF. For the CDR3, the DNA is TGTGCCAGCAGCTTAATTGTCAGGGCGAACACTGAAGCTTTCTTT.

The V gene is TRBV15, the J gene TRBJ2-1; TRBD1 matches at 9 bases. The germline gives CDR1 LNHNV, CDR2 YYDKDF (reference sequence). Trimming took 3 bases from V and 6 from J; bases not matched to a gene: 6. The CDR3 loop spans 15 amino acids. As DNA, the CDR3 is TGTGCCACCAGCAGCCGGGACAGGGCCCTCAATGAGCAGTTCTTC. Translated, it gives CATSSRDRALNEQFF.

The chain carries TRBV5-4 and TRBJ2-7; TRBD1 might be the D (5 bases). Germline assignment: CDR1 SGHNT and CDR2 YYREEE (reference sequence). CDR3 size: 15 residues. Trimming left V 4 bases short and J 3 bases short, with 17 bases between. CDR3 sequence: CASSRAETAVYEQYF. In DNA, the CDR3 is TGTGCCAGCAGCAGGGCGGAGACAGCCGTCTACGAGCAGTACTTC.

This clone was seen once. The chain recombines TRBV6-1 with TRBJ2-7, with D unclear. Germline assignment: CDR1 MNHNS and CDR2 SASEGT. The length of the CDR3 is 13 residues. Trimming cost V 0 bases and J 6 bases, with 9 bases left between them. CDR3 DNA: TGTGCCAGCAGTGAAGCAAATGGCGCCGAGCAGTACTTC. It is translated as CASSEANGAEQYF.

The V and J genes are TRBV2 and TRBJ1-5; 9 nucleotides align to TRBD1. The germline CDR1 and CDR2 sequences are SNHLY and FYNNEI. CDR3 length equals 15 residues. The junction had 8 bases not matched to a gene; V was cut back by 5 bases and J by 6 bases. CDR3 protein: CASSLDRGQGQPQHF. DNA for the CDR3: TGTGCCAGCAGTCTGGACAGGGGCCAGGGTCAGCCCCAGCATTTT. Full variable domain (outside the CDR3, taken from reference TRBV2 and TRBJ1-5): EPEVTQTPSHQVTQMGQEVILRCVPISNHLYFYWYRQILGQKVEFLVSFYNNEISEKSEIFDDQFSVERPDGSNFTLKIRSTKLEDSAMYFCASSLDRGQGQPQHFGDGTRLSIL.

V usage is TRBV10-2 and J usage is TRBJ1-1; 9 bases agree with TRBD1. This CDR3 contains 15 residues. Germline V lookup: CDR1 WSHSY, CDR2 SAAADI. Trimming cost V 8 bases and J 2 bases; bases outside gene matches: 9. CDR3 sequence (DNA): TGCGCCAGCGTGTTGGACAGGGGCGTAAACACTGAAGCTTTCTTT. Its protein product is CASVLDRGVNTEAFF.

The rearrangement links TRBV27 to TRBJ2-4; the D gene could be TRBD1 or TRBD2 (5 bases each). This CDR3 has 13 amino acids. Germline CDR1 MNHEY, CDR2 SMNVEV (reference sequence). Deletions cut 2 bases from V and 6 bases from J, with 8 bases between. The CDR3 sequence is CASSLRDGNIQYF. DNA for the CDR3: TGTGCCAGCAGTTTAAGGGACGGAAACATTCAGTACTTC.